This T cell receptor beta chain was identified during a study of OX40 agonist ivuxolimab in advanced cancers. Study-wide findings and caveats: Low normalized clonal expansion also occurred in some nonresponding patients.

Systemic immunosuppression or a history of autoimmune disease excluded patients. CDR1 is LGHNA and CDR2 is YNFKEQ in the germline V gene. This CDR3 comprises 14 residues. V shed 7 bases and J 3 bases; nucleotides not matched to a gene: 7. The protocol was immunoSEQ multiplex PCR, while the TCRdb copy is restricted to in-frame clones and leaves out a portion. The table includes tens of thousands of clones, approximately 90% detected once. With respect to this clone: What it binds is not known.

V gene TRBV4-2 combines with J gene TRBJ2-7; 9 bases fit TRBD1. The sequencing here drew on CD4+ or CD8+ T cells sorted from blood, taken in a trial of the OX40 agonist ivuxolimab. This sequence was found in an adult with an advanced solid tumor such as melanoma, head and neck, liver or kidney cancer. DNA for the CDR3: TGTGCCAGCACCTCGGACAGGGGAGACTACGAGCAGTACTTC. The encoded protein is CASTSDRGDYEQYF.